One sample yielded the 11 T cell receptor beta chains listed below, sequenced in a study of blood T cells in healthy people across ages. Primed by a sample-barcoded 5' primer and a J-beta primer mix, a second PCR proceeded for about 7 to 11 cycles. TCRdb processed the 5' RACE reads anew with MiXCR; each CDR3 protein has one entry. The sample includes some 1.4 million distinct CDR3 sequences, around two fifths of them seen just once. Material for sequencing was blood. All receptors derive from a woman aged 18-29 years in good health.

The V and J genes are TRBV12-3 or TRBV12-4 and TRBJ1-5, with D perhaps TRBD1 (5 bases). The CDR3 runs to 14 residues. Trimming took 2 bases from V and 4 from J, leaving 9 bases between them. The CDR3 is CASSLRQPNQPQHF. In nucleotides, the CDR3 is TGTGCCAGCAGTTTAAGACAGCCAAATCAGCCCCAGCATTTT.

V is TRBV12-3 or TRBV12-4 and J is TRBJ1-2, with TRBD1 as a possible D gene (5 bases). Trimming removed 5 bases from V and 5 bases from J, with 12 bases in between. The CDR3 contains 13 residues. This chain's CDR3 is CASSPGQKYGYTF. CDR3 nucleotides: TGTGCCAGCAGTCCAGGGCAGAAATATGGCTACACCTTC.

This clonotype was counted between two and nine times. The rearrangement joins TRBV2 to TRBJ2-3; 8 positions agree with TRBD2. The CDR3 extends over 13 amino acids. Trimming at V came to 6 bases and at J to 5 bases, leaving 4 bases not matched to a gene. Germline values: CDR1 SNHLY, CDR2 FYNNEI. The CDR3 reads CASRLTSVDTQYF. CDR3 coding DNA: TGTGCCAGCAGACTGACTAGCGTAGATACGCAGTATTTT.

V usage is TRBV11-2 and J usage is TRBJ2-3, with TRBD1 identical over 9 bases. CDR3 length: 16 amino acids. Germline V gene sequence: CDR1 SGHAT, CDR2 FQNNGV. V lost 5 bases and J lost 3; bases outside the gene matches: 9. The CDR3 loop reads CASSRGQGSVTDTQYF. Written as DNA, the CDR3 is TGTGCCAGCAGCCGGGGACAGGGCTCGGTAACAGATACGCAGTATTTT.

The chain links TRBV12-5 to TRBJ2-3, with D tentatively TRBD2 (5 bases). The V end lost 7 bases, the J end lost 5 bases, and 19 bases lay between the germline ends. This CDR3 region has 15 residues. Germline V gene lookup returns CDR1 LGHNT and CDR2 FRNRAP. The DNA of the CDR3 is TGTGCTAGTGACCCCCCTAGTTCCCGGGGAGATACGCAGTATTTT. Amino acids: CASDPPSSRGDTQYF.

In this sample, this clonotype turned up once. J is TRBJ1-4 and V is TRBV6-5, with 10 positions matching TRBD1. The junction had 9 bases not matched to a gene; V was cut back by 6 bases and J by 5 bases. The CDR3 extends over 16 amino acids. CDR1 and CDR2 from the germline V gene are MNHEY and SVGAGI. CDR3 residues: CASSRIPGQGNEKLFF. Here the CDR3 DNA reads TGTGCCAGCAGCCGGATTCCGGGACAGGGGAATGAAAAACTGTTTTTT.

V gene TRBV6-6 combines with J gene TRBJ2-3, with unresolved D. The CDR3 runs 13 residues. V lost 11 bases and J lost 4, with 16 bases in between. Germline-derived CDR1 and CDR2 are MNHNY and SVGAGI (reference sequence). CDR3 sequence: CAGTNTLADTQYF. The CDR3 bases are TGTGCCGGCACCAACACCTTAGCAGATACGCAGTATTTT.

The V gene is TRBV20-1, the J gene TRBJ2-4; 7 bases fit TRBD2. With V trimmed by 1 base and J by 13 bases, 13 bases remained unmatched. The CDR3 loop spans 14 amino acids. CDR1 is DFQATT and CDR2 is SNEGSKA in the germline V gene (reference sequence). The CDR3 DNA is TGCAGTGCTAGAGCCAGCGGGAATGCGGGGGAGCAGTACTTC. This sequence encodes CSARASGNAGEQYF.

The chain links TRBV30 to TRBJ2-1; D remains unclear. Trimming left V 5 bases short and J 7 bases short, with 9 bases between. The CDR3 runs 11 residues. The germline V gene has CDR1 GTSNPN and CDR2 SVGIG (reference sequence). CDR3 in amino acids: CAWSWGNEQFF. The CDR3 DNA is TGTGCCTGGTCCTGGGGTAATGAGCAGTTCTTC.

This CDR3 is CASSQDLDSPLHF. CDR3 coding DNA: TGTGCCAGCAGCCAAGATCTTGATTCACCCCTCCACTTT. The chain employs TRBV3-1 and TRBJ1-6; D not certain. Germline V gene data show CDR1 as LGHDT and CDR2 as YNNKEL (reference sequence). This CDR3 is built from 13 residues. V was clipped by 0 bases and J by 8 bases, with 5 bases between them.

The chain links TRBV2 to TRBJ2-1; D unresolved. CDR3 length: 14 amino acids. Between the trimmed V and J ends, which lost 3 bases and 4 bases, there was a span of 10 bases. Germline V lookup: CDR1 SNHLY, CDR2 FYNNEI. This CDR3 reads CASSDRLGYNEQFF. In DNA form, the CDR3 reads TGTGCCAGCAGTGATCGCCTAGGGTACAATGAGCAGTTCTTC.